The 19 T cell receptor beta chains in this list originate from one sample, sequenced in a study of beta chain features in type 1 diabetes. The isolated RNA, all of it, was reverse transcribed, so expressed TCRB transcripts were what got sequenced. Libraries were prepared by immunoSEQ multiplex PCR; TCRdb keeps only in-frame clonotypes and omits some of them. Seen here are more than 60,000 clones, around three fifths observed once, and the top ten hold about 2.2%. The material sequenced was Tregs from blood. These receptors all stem from a woman aged 18-29 years in good health.

This clone has more than one count but fewer than ten. The chain employs TRBV4-3 and TRBJ2-2; D possibly corresponds to TRBD2 (6 bases). Trimming stripped 5 bases from V and 4 bases from J, with 11 bases between. From germline, CDR1 is LGHNA and CDR2 YSLEER. This CDR3 spans 14 amino acids. The CDR3 reads CASSWDFITGELFF. CDR3 nucleotides: TGCGCCAGCAGCTGGGACTTCATCACCGGGGAGCTGTTTTTT.

This clone is deemed medium-sized (0.01 to 0.1%). This chain links TRBV12-5 with TRBJ1-6; the match to TRBD1 covers 9 bases. Germline loops: CDR1 LGHNT, CDR2 FRNRAP. V lost 7 bases, J lost 11 bases, and 6 bases stayed unmatched. CDR3 length: 13 residues. In DNA, the CDR3 is TGTGCTAGTGCCTGGGACAGGGAGGCACCCCTCCACTTT. Translated, it gives CASAWDREAPLHF.

The rearrangement links TRBV21-1 to TRBJ2-5; the tabulated D call, TRBD2, remains unverified against the DNA. TRBV21-1 is marked as a pseudogene. This CDR3 has 16 amino acids. CDR3 sequence: CASSKEASGRGETQYF. The CDR3 bases are TGTGCCAGCAGCAAAGAGGCTAGCGGGAGAGGAGAGACCCAGTACTTC.

This clone was detected a few times. The chain employs TRBV5-4 and TRBJ2-1, with 13 bases matching TRBD2. Unmatched junction bases numbered 7, after V lost 5 bases and J lost 5 bases. The CDR3 has 16 amino acids. The germline V gene has CDR1 SGHNT and CDR2 YYREEE (reference sequence). The CDR3, as DNA: TGTGCCAGCAGTCCCAGACTAGCGGGAGGAAACAATGAGCAGTTCTTC. Encoded protein: CASSPRLAGGNNEQFF.

The chain links TRBV5-1 to TRBJ2-7, with D possibly matching TRBD1 (6 bases). The V and J ends lost 2 bases and 0 bases respectively, with 9 bases between them. Per germline, CDR1 SGHRS and CDR2 YFSETQ. The CDR3 is 14 amino acids. The CDR3 region is CASSLGTHSYEQYF. Written as DNA, the CDR3 is TGCGCCAGCAGCTTAGGGACACACTCCTACGAGCAGTACTTC. Full variable domain (remainder filled in from reference TRBV5-1 and TRBJ2-7): KAGVTQTPRYLIKTRGQQVTLSCSPISGHRSVSWYQQTPGQGLQFLFEYFSETQRNKGNFPGRFSGRQFSNSRSEMNVSTLELGDSALYLCASSLGTHSYEQYFGPGTRLTVT.

V usage is TRBV18 and J usage is TRBJ2-5; D remains unclear. There are 11 residues in the CDR3. Germline CDR1 KGHSH, CDR2 LQKENI. The V end lost 3 bases, the J end lost 9 bases, and 8 bases lay between the germline ends. The DNA of the CDR3 is TGTGCCAGCTCACCTGGTGAGGCCCAGTACTTC. The encoded protein is CASSPGEAQYF.

The J gene is TRBJ1-1, the V gene TRBV5-5; D might be TRBD1 (5 bases). With 0 bases removed from V and 3 bases from J, the gap between germline ends came to 6 bases. In germline, CDR1 is SGHKS, CDR2 YYEKEE (reference sequence). The CDR3 is 13 residues long. The DNA of the CDR3 is TGTGCCAGCAGCTTGGTGACAGACACTGAAGCTTTCTTT. Amino acid sequence: CASSLVTDTEAFF.

The V and J genes are TRBV7-8 and TRBJ2-2, with 11 bases lining up with TRBD1. V shed 1 base and J 7 bases; nucleotides not matched to a gene: 11. This CDR3 is 18 amino acids long. Germline assignment: CDR1 SGHVS and CDR2 FQNEAQ. In nucleotides, the CDR3 is TGTGCCAGCAGCTTAGATCGGACAGGGGGCAGGTTTTTCGGGGAGCTGTTTTTT. This translates into CASSLDRTGGRFFGELFF.

This rearrangement joins TRBV10-3 to TRBJ1-3; a possible D gene is TRBD1 (6 bases). V shed 11 bases and J shed 0 bases, with 11 bases lying between them. CDR1 is ENHRY and CDR2 is SYGVKD in the germline V gene. The CDR3 runs 13 residues. The CDR3 protein is CASEDSSGNTIYF. The CDR3 DNA follows: TGTGCCTCGGAGGACAGCTCTGGAAACACCATATATTTT.

This clone was counted between two and nine times. The CDR3 sequence is CASSYSRDVYEQYF. The DNA of the CDR3 is TGTGCCAGCAGTTACTCCCGAGATGTCTACGAGCAGTACTTC. This chain joins TRBV6-5 and TRBJ2-5, with unresolved D. The J call is doubtful: the DNA matches TRBJ2-7 better. The CDR3 is 14 residues long. The germline V gene has CDR1 MNHEY and CDR2 SVGAGI.

As to this clone: This CDR3 is also generated by other DNA sequences in the sample. V usage is TRBV6-6 and J usage is TRBJ1-1, with D hard to call. Germline assignment: CDR1 MNHNY and CDR2 SVGAGI (reference sequence). The length of the CDR3 is 14 residues. V was clipped by 6 bases and J by 1 base, with 12 bases between them. The CDR3 is CASSAQRGNTEAFF. CDR3 DNA sequence: TGTGCCAGCAGCGCGCAAAGAGGGAACACTGAAGCTTTCTTT.

V is TRBV2 and J is TRBJ1-1; D is possibly TRBD1 (6 bases). Germline V gene lookup returns CDR1 SNHLY and CDR2 FYNNEI. The CDR3 loop spans 13 amino acids. V was pared by 8 bases and J by 1 base, with 11 bases between. CDR3 residues: CASSVGGNTEAFF. The CDR3 DNA sequence: TGTGCCAGCTCCGTAGGGGGGAACACTGAAGCTTTCTTT.

The genes are TRBV19 and TRBJ2-2, with a possible D match to TRBD1 (6 bases). This CDR3 spans 19 amino acids. V shed 3 bases and J shed 0 bases, with 20 bases lying between them. Germline CDR1 LNHDA, CDR2 SQIVND (reference sequence). The CDR3 nucleotides read TGTGCCAGTAGTATTGGCGTAGGACAGAGGGGGACGAACACCGGGGAGCTGTTTTTT. Translated: CASSIGVGQRGTNTGELFF.

This clone has more than one count but fewer than ten. The chain carries TRBV11-2 and TRBJ2-3, with D uncertain. Trimming pared 2 bases from V and 4 bases from J, leaving 10 bases between. The CDR3 loop spans 14 amino acids. The germline CDR1 and CDR2 sequences are SGHAT and FQNNGV. CDR3 region: CASSLYYSADTQYF. The DNA of the CDR3 is TGTGCCAGCAGCTTATACTACTCAGCAGATACGCAGTATTTT. Filled out from reference TRBV11-2 and TRBJ2-3, the complete variable domain reads EAGVAQSPRYKIIEKRQSVAFWCNPISGHATLYWYQQILGQGPKLLIQFQNNGVVDDSQLPKDRFSAERLKGVDSTLKIQPAKLEDSAVYLCASSLYYSADTQYFGPGTRLTVL.

The genes are TRBV7-9 and TRBJ1-4; the D gene is possibly TRBD1 (5 bases). The CDR3 is made up of 15 amino acids. V gave up 5 bases and J gave up 7 bases, with 17 bases separating them. Germline CDR1 SEHNR, CDR2 FQNEAQ (reference sequence). This CDR3 reads CASSPPQGSSEKLFF. The CDR3 DNA is TGTGCCAGCAGCCCTCCCCAGGGCAGTAGTGAAAAACTGTTTTTT.

This chain connects TRBV9 to TRBJ1-4; D is possibly TRBD1 (6 bases). The V end was cut by 3 bases, the J end by 7 bases, with 16 bases between. In germline, CDR1 is SGDLS, CDR2 YYNGEE. The CDR3 consists of 15 residues. The CDR3 spells CASSGTTGMGEKLFF. DNA for the CDR3: TGTGCCAGCAGCGGAACTACAGGGATGGGTGAAAAACTGTTTTTT.

The V call is TRBV30, the J call TRBJ2-3; D is ambiguous. The CDR3 spans 13 residues. Deletions cut 2 bases from V and 4 bases from J, with 10 bases between. In germline, CDR1 is GTSNPN, CDR2 SVGIG (reference sequence). The CDR3 nucleotides are TGTGCCTGGAGTTTGAATCGCGCAGATACGCAGTATTTT. Translating it yields CAWSLNRADTQYF.

The chain is built from TRBV7-9 and TRBJ2-6; D might be TRBD2 (5 bases). The V gene's germline CDR1 is SEHNR and CDR2 FQNEAQ (reference sequence). This CDR3 region has 18 residues. V was shortened by 4 bases and J by 0 bases, with 16 bases between the two germline ends. The CDR3, as DNA: TGTGCCAGCAGCTCCATTTGGGGAGAGAGCTCTGGGGCCAACGTCCTGACTTTC. Its protein product is CASSSIWGESSGANVLTF.

This clone was seen a few times. The chain joins TRBV30 to TRBJ1-2; D unresolved. Between the trimmed V and J ends, which lost 0 bases and 7 bases, there was a span of 6 bases. Germline CDR1 and CDR2: GTSNPN and SVGIG (reference sequence). The CDR3 consists of 11 residues. The CDR3 region has the DNA TGTGCCTGGAGTGTACTCACTGGCTACACCTTC. It codes for CAWSVLTGYTF.